These T cell receptor beta chains were read from a single sample in a study of tumor and adjacent non-tumor tissue in lung cancer. TCRdb used MiXCR to reprocess the multiplex PCR reads, holding one entry per CDR3 protein. In the table there are 70,000 to 90,000 distinct CDR3 sequences, more than 80% of which are singletons. Material for sequencing was distant non-tumor lung tissue. Receptor source: a man aged 55 to 69 with non-small cell lung cancer. Both conserved end residues are part of each CDR3. D genes are given only for firm matches. Clone size is stated in some rows and not others, as once, few, many or a class when expanded.

v_call: TRBV29-1
d_call: TRBD2
j_call: TRBJ2-7
clone_size: NA
cdr3_aa: CSVGTSVSPEQYF
cdr3_nt: TGCAGCGTTGGGACTAGCGTGAGCCCCGAACAGTACTTC

v_call: TRBV20-1
d_call: NA
j_call: TRBJ2-5
clone_size: NA
cdr3_aa: CSTTHQETQYF
cdr3_nt: TGTAGTACTACCCACCAAGAGACCCAGTACTTC

v_call: TRBV4-2
d_call: TRBD1
j_call: TRBJ1-1
clone_size: NA
cdr3_aa: CASRDRVSTQAFF
cdr3_nt: TGTGCCAGCAGGGACAGGGTTAGCACCCAAGCTTTCTTT

v_call: TRBV5-4
d_call: NA
j_call: TRBJ2-6
clone_size: once
cdr3_aa: CASSSGSISPSGANVLTF
cdr3_nt: TGTGCCAGCAGCTCGGGTTCCATCTCCCCCTCTGGGGCCAACGTCCTGACTTTC

v_call: TRBV4-3
d_call: TRBD1
j_call: TRBJ2-7
clone_size: NA
cdr3_aa: CASSHWTGDEYYF
cdr3_nt: TGCGCCAGCAGCCACTGGACAGGGGACGAGTATTACTTC

v_call: TRBV11-2
d_call: TRBD1
j_call: TRBJ2-5
clone_size: NA
cdr3_aa: CASSSTGEETHYF
cdr3_nt: TGTGCCAGCTCCTCTACAGGGGAAGAGACCCACTACTTT

v_call: TRBV11-2
d_call: NA
j_call: TRBJ2-1
clone_size: NA
cdr3_aa: CASSLIEQDNGQFF
cdr3_nt: TGTGCCAGCAGCTTAATTGAACAGGACAATGGGCAGTTCTTC

v_call: TRBV5-1
d_call: TRBD2
j_call: TRBJ2-7
clone_size: many
cdr3_aa: CASSPTSGGAFEQYF
cdr3_nt: TGCGCCAGCAGCCCCACTAGCGGGGGGGCCTTCGAGCAGTACTTC

v_call: TRBV30
d_call: NA
j_call: TRBJ1-3
clone_size: NA
cdr3_aa: CAWSQGATGNTIYF
cdr3_nt: TGTGCCTGGAGCCAGGGAGCCACTGGAAACACCATATATTTT

v_call: TRBV12-3/TRBV12-4
d_call: NA
j_call: TRBJ1-1
clone_size: once
cdr3_aa: CASSITTTVGMNTEVFF
cdr3_nt: TGTGCCAGCAGCATAACTACTACAGTGGGCATGAACACTGAAGTTTTCTTT

v_call: TRBV5-4
d_call: NA
j_call: TRBJ2-7
clone_size: NA
cdr3_aa: CVSSLGQTRAYEQYF
cdr3_nt: TGTGTCAGCAGCTTGGGCCAGACTCGTGCCTACGAGCAGTACTTC

v_call: TRBV2
d_call: NA
j_call: TRBJ1-2
clone_size: NA
cdr3_aa: CASSDRGQGPLSGYTF
cdr3_nt: TGTGCCAGCAGTGATAGGGGCCAGGGGCCCCTTTCAGGCTACACCTTC

v_call: TRBV11-1
d_call: NA
j_call: TRBJ2-3
clone_size: NA
cdr3_aa: CASSLSYDAQYF
cdr3_nt: TGTGCCAGCAGCTTATCATACGATGCGCAGTATTTT

v_call: TRBV11-2
d_call: NA
j_call: TRBJ1-1
clone_size: NA
cdr3_aa: CASSLDQWTETFF
cdr3_nt: TGTGCCAGCAGCCTAGATCAGTGGACTGAAACTTTCTTT

v_call: TRBV10-3
d_call: NA
j_call: TRBJ1-2
clone_size: NA
cdr3_aa: CAISDEDNHGYTF
cdr3_nt: TGTGCCATCAGTGATGAGGACAACCATGGCTACACCTTC

v_call: TRBV12-3/TRBV12-4
d_call: NA
j_call: TRBJ1-4
clone_size: once
cdr3_aa: CASSRGRGKLFF
cdr3_nt: TGTGCCAGCAGCCGCGGCAGAGGAAAACTGTTTTTT

v_call: TRBV11-2
d_call: NA
j_call: TRBJ2-5
clone_size: NA
cdr3_aa: CVSSSTGEEIQNF
cdr3_nt: TGTGTCAGCAGCTCTACAGGTGAAGAGATCCAGAACTTC

v_call: TRBV10-3
d_call: NA
j_call: TRBJ1-5
clone_size: NA
cdr3_aa: CAISDSGDQPQHF
cdr3_nt: TGTGCCATCAGTGACTCGGGGGATCAGCCCCAGCATTTT

v_call: TRBV4-3
d_call: NA
j_call: TRBJ1-1
clone_size: NA
cdr3_aa: CASSQDLSGSGNEAFF
cdr3_nt: TGCGCCAGCAGCCAAGATTTAAGTGGCAGCGGCAATGAGGCTTTCTTT

v_call: TRBV11-2
d_call: NA
j_call: TRBJ2-1
clone_size: NA
cdr3_aa: CASSAGNRVDHNEQFF
cdr3_nt: TGTGCCAGCAGCGCCGGGAACAGGGTTGATCACAATGAGCAGTTCTTC

v_call: TRBV11-3
d_call: NA
j_call: TRBJ2-3
clone_size: many
cdr3_aa: CASSLESGVSSTDTQYF
cdr3_nt: TGTGCCAGCAGCCTCGAATCCGGGGTTTCTAGCACAGATACGCAGTATTTT

v_call: TRBV5-4
d_call: NA
j_call: TRBJ2-6
clone_size: NA
cdr3_aa: CASSLSLASSGANVLTF
cdr3_nt: TGTGCCAGCAGCTTATCGCTCGCTAGCTCTGGGGCCAACGTCCTGACTTTC

v_call: TRBV24-1
d_call: NA
j_call: TRBJ2-7
clone_size: NA
cdr3_aa: CTTSDPPDFYEQYF
cdr3_nt: TGTACCACCAGTGACCCTCCGGACTTCTACGAGCAGTACTTC

v_call: TRBV5-1
d_call: NA
j_call: TRBJ2-1
clone_size: NA
cdr3_aa: CASSFVRYNEQFF
cdr3_nt: TGCGCCAGCAGCTTCGTGCGGTACAATGAGCAGTTCTTC

v_call: TRBV11-3
d_call: TRBD2
j_call: TRBJ2-1
clone_size: NA
cdr3_aa: CASRPSSGTNNEQFF
cdr3_nt: TGTGCCAGCAGGCCGTCTAGCGGAACCAACAATGAGCAGTTCTTC

v_call: TRBV11-3
d_call: TRBD2
j_call: TRBJ2-2
clone_size: NA
cdr3_aa: CASGSRGAGGYRDGELFF
cdr3_nt: TGCGCCAGCGGCTCCCGGGGAGCGGGAGGATACAGAGACGGGGAGCTGTTTTTT

v_call: TRBV6-5
d_call: TRBD2
j_call: TRBJ2-7
clone_size: NA
cdr3_aa: CAIIYSSSGVTYEKYF
cdr3_nt: TGTGCCATCATTTACTCGTCTAGCGGGGTCACCTACGAGAAGTACTTC

v_call: TRBV4-1
d_call: NA
j_call: TRBJ1-6
clone_size: NA
cdr3_aa: CASSHGGRGRYNSPLHF
cdr3_nt: TGCGCCAGCAGCCATGGCGGCAGGGGAAGGTATAATTCACCCCTCCACTTT

v_call: TRBV20-1
d_call: NA
j_call: TRBJ2-7
clone_size: NA
cdr3_aa: CSTRDASTPDQYF
cdr3_nt: TGCAGTACTAGAGACGCCAGCACCCCCGACCAGTACTTC

v_call: TRBV4-1
d_call: NA
j_call: TRBJ1-2
clone_size: NA
cdr3_aa: CASSQVRDGNYGYTF
cdr3_nt: TGTGCCAGCAGCCAAGTACGGGATGGTAACTATGGCTACACCTTC

v_call: TRBV11-3
d_call: NA
j_call: TRBJ2-5
clone_size: NA
cdr3_aa: CTSSFTWEETQYF
cdr3_nt: TGTACCAGCAGTTTTACCTGGGAAGAGACCCAGTACTTC

v_call: TRBV28
d_call: NA
j_call: TRBJ2-7
clone_size: NA
cdr3_aa: CARSFRQIYEQYF
cdr3_nt: TGTGCCAGAAGTTTTCGACAGATCTACGAGCAGTACTTC

v_call: TRBV20-1
d_call: NA
j_call: TRBJ2-3
clone_size: NA
cdr3_aa: CSAGELKSTYTQYF
cdr3_nt: TGCAGTGCTGGCGAACTAAAGAGCACATATACGCAATATTTT

v_call: TRBV11-2
d_call: TRBD2
j_call: TRBJ2-2
clone_size: NA
cdr3_aa: CASSDPGGGGFAGGMFF
cdr3_nt: TGTGCCAGCAGCGACCCGGGGGGCGGGGGGTTCGCCGGGGGGATGTTTTTT

v_call: TRBV4-1
d_call: TRBD1
j_call: TRBJ1-2
clone_size: NA
cdr3_aa: CDSSPCGTGDYYAYTF
cdr3_nt: TGCGACAGCAGCCCCTGTGGAACAGGGGACTACTATGCCTACACCTTC

v_call: TRBV2
d_call: NA
j_call: TRBJ1-1
clone_size: NA
cdr3_aa: CASRRPQNTEAFF
cdr3_nt: TGTGCCAGCAGGCGACCACAGAACACTGAAGCTTTCTTT

v_call: TRBV5-6
d_call: TRBD1
j_call: TRBJ1-5
clone_size: NA
cdr3_aa: CASSYNGDSQPQHF
cdr3_nt: TGTGCCAGCAGCTATAATGGGGACAGCCAGCCCCAGCATTTT

v_call: TRBV20-1
d_call: TRBD1
j_call: TRBJ2-5
clone_size: many
cdr3_aa: CSAGSFRGRETQYF
cdr3_nt: TGCAGTGCGGGAAGCTTCAGGGGGCGTGAGACCCAGTACTTC

v_call: TRBV20-1
d_call: TRBD2
j_call: TRBJ2-3
clone_size: NA
cdr3_aa: CSARVEKGLDTQYF
cdr3_nt: TGCAGTGCTAGAGTGGAAAAGGGACTAGATACGCAATATTTT

v_call: TRBV20-1
d_call: NA
j_call: TRBJ1-3
clone_size: NA
cdr3_aa: CSVPVGGKGNIIYF
cdr3_nt: TGCAGTGTCCCGGTGGGGGGCAAAGGAAACATCATATATTTT

v_call: TRBV11-3
d_call: TRBD2
j_call: TRBJ2-2
clone_size: NA
cdr3_aa: CASNSRGAGRYGAGELFF
cdr3_nt: TGTGCCAGCAACTCCCGGGGAGCGGGACGATACGGAGCCGGAGAGTTGTTTTTT

v_call: TRBV4-2
d_call: NA
j_call: TRBJ1-5
clone_size: NA
cdr3_aa: CTSSQDGEGTIVNQPQQF
cdr3_nt: TGTACCAGCAGCCAAGATGGGGAGGGAACTATAGTGAATCAGCCCCAGCAGTTT

v_call: TRBV4-3
d_call: NA
j_call: TRBJ2-3
clone_size: NA
cdr3_aa: CTSRPAWPGPDTQYF
cdr3_nt: TGCACCAGCAGGCCCGCTTGGCCTGGTCCAGATACGCAGTATTTT

v_call: TRBV10-2
d_call: NA
j_call: TRBJ2-7
clone_size: NA
cdr3_aa: CASSFAGTRNRYEQYF
cdr3_nt: TGCGCCAGCAGTTTCGCCGGGACAAGGAATAGGTACGAGCAGTATTTC

v_call: TRBV6-6
d_call: NA
j_call: TRBJ1-2
clone_size: NA
cdr3_aa: CASRTGNRGVHGYTF
cdr3_nt: TGTGCCAGCCGCACAGGGAATAGGGGTGTGCATGGCTACACCTTC

v_call: TRBV6-6
d_call: NA
j_call: TRBJ1-5
clone_size: NA
cdr3_aa: CASSYSREPQHF
cdr3_nt: TGTGCTAGCAGTTACTCGAGAGAGCCCCAGCATTTT

v_call: TRBV11-3
d_call: NA
j_call: TRBJ1-1
clone_size: NA
cdr3_aa: CASSHGRQAEAFF
cdr3_nt: TGTGCCAGCTCGCACGGACGGCAGGCTGAAGCTTTCTTT

v_call: TRBV11-2
d_call: NA
j_call: TRBJ1-2
clone_size: once
cdr3_aa: CGSRWPLDYGYTF
cdr3_nt: TGTGGCAGCAGGTGGCCGTTGGACTATGGCTACACCTTC

v_call: TRBV4-1
d_call: TRBD2
j_call: TRBJ2-1
clone_size: NA
cdr3_aa: CASRRTSGSCTSYNEHFF
cdr3_nt: TGCGCCAGCAGACGGACTAGCGGGTCCTGCACCTCCTACAATGAGCACTTCTTC

v_call: TRBV4-2
d_call: NA
j_call: TRBJ2-7
clone_size: NA
cdr3_aa: CASSQGSGVPYEQYF
cdr3_nt: TGTGCCAGCAGCCAAGGTTCGGGAGTCCCCTACGAGCAATACTTC

v_call: TRBV11-2
d_call: NA
j_call: TRBJ2-3
clone_size: NA
cdr3_aa: CTSSKIGGGSGDTQYF
cdr3_nt: TGTACCAGCAGCAAAATTGGGGGTGGTAGCGGAGACACGCAGTATTTT

v_call: TRBV4-1
d_call: TRBD1
j_call: TRBJ2-1
clone_size: NA
cdr3_aa: CASSQRFAGTGINEQFF
cdr3_nt: TGCGCCAGCAGCCAACGGTTTGCCGGGACAGGGATCAATGAGCAGTTCTTC

v_call: TRBV20-1
d_call: TRBD2
j_call: TRBJ2-1
clone_size: NA
cdr3_aa: CNASGVRHGNEQFF
cdr3_nt: TGCAATGCTAGCGGGGTGAGGCATGGCAATGAGCAGTTCTTC

v_call: TRBV12-3/TRBV12-4
d_call: TRBD1
j_call: TRBJ1-1
clone_size: NA
cdr3_aa: CGSIISTTGGMDTEAFF
cdr3_nt: TGTGGCAGCATCATATCTACGACAGGGGGCATGGACACTGAAGCTTTCTTT

v_call: TRBV11-3
d_call: NA
j_call: TRBJ1-2
clone_size: NA
cdr3_aa: CVSSRTGGYSYTF
cdr3_nt: TGTGTCAGCAGCCGAACAGGAGGGTATAGCTACACCTTC

v_call: TRBV28
d_call: NA
j_call: TRBJ1-5
clone_size: NA
cdr3_aa: CASSPRSGADQPQHF
cdr3_nt: TGTGCCAGCAGTCCTCGCAGCGGGGCGGATCAGCCCCAGCATTTT

v_call: TRBV11-3
d_call: NA
j_call: TRBJ2-5
clone_size: NA
cdr3_aa: CASGFTWEETQYF
cdr3_nt: TGTGCCAGCGGCTTTACCTGGGAAGAGACACAGTACTTC

v_call: TRBV12-3/TRBV12-4
d_call: NA
j_call: TRBJ1-1
clone_size: NA
cdr3_aa: CVSNFPGILNTEAFF
cdr3_nt: TGTGTCAGCAATTTCCCAGGGATATTGAACACTGAAGCTTTCTTT

v_call: TRBV20-1
d_call: TRBD1
j_call: TRBJ1-5
clone_size: NA
cdr3_aa: CSAREGGGYSNRPQHF
cdr3_nt: TGCAGTGCTAGAGAAGGGGGCGGCTATAGCAATCGGCCCCAACATTTT